Many counts were recorded for the clone carrying this TCR beta chain. Its antigen remains unidentified. The CDR3 runs to 16 residues. CDR1 is SGHTA, CDR2 FQGTGA, per germline. V lost 0 bases and J lost 5, with 15 bases in between. The data stem from a study of T cell repertoires in cytomegalovirus infection. Study in general: Matching HLA type and CMV infection were both indicated by public TCR beta signatures. The study's findings and limits: Carriers of CMV and the relevant HLA type were discriminated by public TCR beta frequency. The ex vivo response was dominated by HLA-C-restricted CMV-specific TCR beta clonotypes.

TCRdb reprocessed the reads via MiXCR and lists one record per CDR3 protein. This table has more than 75,000 distinct CDR3 sequences, less than 4.5% appearing once. This receptor was taken from a human donor in good health (CMV status not recorded). Some clones in this sample may be carry-over from other donors' samples. V usage is TRBV7-3 and J usage is TRBJ2-3, with a weak D call TRBD2 (6 bases). The sample taken for sequencing was PBMCs. CDR3 DNA: TGTGCCAGCAGCTTAACGTTAAACGGGGGAAAAGATACGCAGTATTTT. It is translated as CASSLTLNGGKDTQYF.